This passage covers 23 T cell receptor beta chains from one sample sequenced in a study of blood T cell repertoires in COVID-19. The table came from immunoSEQ multiplex PCR; TCRdb's copy has only in-frame clones and leaves some out. The table shows under 65,000 clones, with around 93% occurring only once. Specimen: peripheral blood. Receptor source: a man in his forties or fifties with acute or convalescent COVID-19.

V usage is TRBV6-4 and J usage is TRBJ2-3; D unclear. V lost 8 bases and J lost 1, with 10 bases in between. Per the germline V gene, CDR1 is MRHNA and CDR2 is SNTAGT. The CDR3 sequence is 13 residues long. CDR3 amino acids: CASSRFRTDTQYF. The CDR3 DNA is TGTGCCAGCTCGCGTTTCCGCACAGATACGCAGTATTTT.

The rearrangement uses TRBV19 and TRBJ2-6; 12 positions agree with TRBD1. This CDR3 is 18 amino acids long. Germline V gene lookup returns CDR1 LNHDA and CDR2 SQIVND (reference sequence). The V and J ends lost 0 bases and 7 bases, in that order; junction bases with no gene match: 7. The CDR3 loop reads CASSIDQGQGARANVLTF. The CDR3 nucleotides are TGTGCCAGTAGTATAGATCAGGGACAGGGGGCTCGAGCCAACGTCCTGACTTTC.

CDR3 DNA sequence: TGCGCCAGCAGTCAACCCCCGGGACAGGGGGCGAGAGAGCAGTACTTC. This translates into CASSQPPGQGAREQYF. The chain carries TRBV23-1 and TRBJ2-7; 12 bases map to TRBD1. TRBV23-1 is an ORF, and what it does is uncertain. Trimming at V came to 2 bases and at J to 7 bases, leaving 9 bases not matched to a gene. The CDR3 contains 16 residues.

This sequence joins TRBV15 and TRBJ1-1; D not certain. Trimming took off 0 bases at V and 1 base at J, with 6 bases between the two ends. This CDR3 comprises 14 residues. CDR1 LNHNV and CDR2 YYDKDF come from the germline V gene (reference sequence). This CDR3 reads CATSRDTGNTEAFF. CDR3 sequence (DNA): TGTGCCACCAGCAGAGATACGGGGAACACTGAAGCTTTCTTT.

The rearrangement links TRBV11-2 to TRBJ2-7; 8 nucleotides match TRBD1. Germline values: CDR1 SGHAT, CDR2 FQNNGV. This CDR3 is 14 amino acids long. V shed 4 bases and J 6 bases; nucleotides not matched to a gene: 8. For the CDR3, the DNA is TGTGCCAGCAGCTCCCGGACAGGGCTGGGCGAGCAGTACTTC. Amino acids: CASSSRTGLGEQYF. The variable domain in full, with the rest retrieved from reference TRBV11-2 and TRBJ2-7, is EAGVAQSPRYKIIEKRQSVAFWCNPISGHATLYWYQQILGQGPKLLIQFQNNGVVDDSQLPKDRFSAERLKGVDSTLKIQPAKLEDSAVYLCASSSRTGLGEQYFGPGTRLTVT.

This clone appeared a single time. The chain is built from TRBV28 and TRBJ2-2; 11 bases map to TRBD2. The CDR3 loop spans 15 amino acids. With 6 bases clipped from V and 4 bases from J, the junction kept 4 bases outside the gene matches. Germline CDR1 and CDR2: MDHEN and SYDVKM. This chain's CDR3 is CASSSGLAATGELFF. DNA of the CDR3: TGTGCCAGCAGCTCGGGACTAGCGGCCACCGGGGAGCTGTTTTTT.

The V and J genes are TRBV5-1 and TRBJ1-1; 10 nucleotides line up with TRBD1. CDR3 length: 14 amino acids. Germline lookup yields CDR1 SGHRS and CDR2 YFSETQ. J lost 1 base, V lost 3 bases, and 0 bases had no gene match. The CDR3, as DNA: TGCGCCAGCAGCTGGACAGGGGGGAACACTGAAGCTTTCTTT. This translates into CASSWTGGNTEAFF.

This rearrangement joins TRBV9 to TRBJ2-5; 10 bases map to TRBD1. Germline loops: CDR1 SGDLS, CDR2 YYNGEE. The CDR3 has 14 residues. V was clipped by 2 bases and J by 11 bases; unmatched bases: 9. CDR3 DNA sequence: TGTGCCAGCAGCGTTCAGCCGGGACAGGGGAGGCAGTACTTC. Translating gives CASSVQPGQGRQYF.

This chain joins TRBV9 and TRBJ1-3; the D gene is possibly TRBD1 (5 bases). Deletions cut 2 bases from V and 0 bases from J, with 9 bases between. This CDR3 contains 15 residues. Germline values: CDR1 SGDLS, CDR2 YYNGEE. Here the CDR3 DNA reads TGTGCCAGCAGCGTGGCAGGGTCCTCTGGAAACACCATATATTTT. Its protein is CASSVAGSSGNTIYF.

This chain uses TRBV7-2 with TRBJ2-5; the match to TRBD2 covers 15 bases. The J segment lost 7 bases and the V segment lost 3 bases, leaving 6 bases of the junction unmatched. The CDR3 length is 16 residues. Germline assignment: CDR1 SGHTA and CDR2 FQGNSA. CDR3 amino acids: CASSFGTSGGRGTQYF. The CDR3 DNA reads TGTGCCAGCAGCTTTGGGACTAGCGGGGGGCGAGGGACCCAGTACTTC.

This clone was counted only a few times. This chain links TRBV15 with TRBJ2-7; tentative D call: TRBD1 (6 bases). The germline CDR1 and CDR2 sequences are LNHNV and YYDKDF (reference sequence). The V and J ends lost 0 bases and 6 bases respectively, with 15 bases between them. The CDR3 covers 15 residues. The CDR3 nucleotides read TGTGCCACCAGCAGAGATCGGGGCAGGGGAGCCGAGCAGTACTTC. It translates to CATSRDRGRGAEQYF.

The J gene is TRBJ1-5, the V gene TRBV7-2, with TRBD1 matching over 10 bases. Germline V gene lookup returns CDR1 SGHTA and CDR2 FQGNSA. CDR3 length equals 18 residues. V was pared by 5 bases and J by 0 bases, with 10 bases of the junction left unmatched. Here the CDR3 DNA reads TGTGCCAGCAGCCCTAGGGGACAGGGGCATTATAGCAATCAGCCCCAGCATTTT. Translation: CASSPRGQGHYSNQPQHF.

This chain uses TRBV5-1 with TRBJ2-3, with TRBD1 matching 10 bases. CDR3 size: 15 residues. The junction had 9 bases not matched to a gene; V was cut back by 4 bases and J by 7 bases. Germline CDR1 and CDR2: SGHRS and YFSETQ. The CDR3 bases are TGCGCCAGCAGCGCCCGGGACAGGGGTTCCCATACGCAGTATTTT. It yields the protein CASSARDRGSHTQYF.

The chain combines TRBV2 with TRBJ1-5, with D unresolved. Per germline, CDR1 SNHLY and CDR2 FYNNEI. The CDR3 length is 14 residues. Between the trimmed V and J ends, which lost 3 bases and 4 bases, there was a span of 10 bases. The CDR3, as DNA: TGTGCCAGCAGTGACACCATGCGGAATCAGCCCCAGCATTTT. It yields the protein CASSDTMRNQPQHF.

The chain joins TRBV5-1 to TRBJ2-7; D is possibly TRBD1 (6 bases). There are 15 residues in the CDR3. CDR1 is SGHRS and CDR2 is YFSETQ in the germline V gene. The V gene lost 7 bases and the J gene lost 0 bases, with 17 bases spanning the gap. CDR3: CASGGLAGVSYEQYF. The CDR3 nucleotides are TGCGCCAGCGGGGGTCTTGCAGGGGTCTCCTACGAGCAGTACTTC.

V is TRBV3-1 (or the pseudogene TRBV3-2) and J is TRBJ1-1, with 8 bases lining up with TRBD1. With 1 base clipped from V and 11 bases from J, the junction kept 9 bases outside the gene matches. The CDR3 length is 14 residues. CDR1 and CDR2 (germline): LGHDT, YNNKEL (reference sequence). The CDR3 DNA is TGTGCCAGCAGCCAAGCAGGGGGCGCGACTTACGCTTTCTTT. Translating gives CASSQAGGATYAFF.

This chain links TRBV5-5 with TRBJ2-7; TRBD2 is a possible D gene (6 bases). V lost 3 bases and J lost 5, with 15 bases in between. The CDR3 consists of 14 residues. Per the germline V gene, CDR1 is SGHKS and CDR2 is YYEKEE (reference sequence). CDR3 bases: TGTGCCAGCAGCTGGGGTGGGGGGATGGACGAGCAGTACTTC. The encoded protein is CASSWGGGMDEQYF.

This CDR3 is CASSYSSGGDTQYF. The DNA for the CDR3 is TGTGCCAGCAGTTACTCCTCAGGGGGCGATACGCAGTATTTT. This chain links TRBV6-5 with TRBJ2-3, with 8 bases that match TRBD1. This CDR3 has 14 amino acids. V gave up 0 bases and J gave up 6 bases; unmatched junction bases: 2. Germline CDR1 reads MNHEY; CDR2 reads SVGAGI.

V gene TRBV5-1 combines with J gene TRBJ1-1; 11 bases map to TRBD1. Germline V lookup: CDR1 SGHRS, CDR2 YFSETQ. This CDR3 region has 15 residues. V was clipped by 0 bases and J by 5 bases; unmatched bases: 3. The CDR3 loop is CASSLGGTGGTEAFF. The CDR3, as DNA: TGCGCCAGCAGCTTGGGAGGGACAGGGGGGACTGAAGCTTTCTTT.

The V gene is TRBV27, the J gene TRBJ2-3, with a tentative D call TRBD1 (6 bases). This CDR3 has 15 amino acids. Germline V gives CDR1 MNHEY, CDR2 SMNVEV (reference sequence). V shed 9 bases and J shed 0 bases, with 16 bases lying between them. CDR3 amino acids: CARTGPCLSTDTQYF. DNA for the CDR3: TGTGCCAGAACAGGGCCGTGCCTTAGCACAGATACGCAGTATTTT.

The J gene is TRBJ1-5, the V gene TRBV28, with TRBD1 as a possible D gene (5 bases). The length of the CDR3 is 13 residues. Trimming took off 8 bases at V and 7 bases at J, with 15 bases between the two ends. Germline CDR1 and CDR2: MDHEN and SYDVKM. Here the CDR3 DNA reads TGTGCCAGCGGCAACCAGGGCTTGCAGCCCCAGCATTTT. Protein: CASGNQGLQPQHF.

The chain recombines TRBV7-3 with TRBJ2-3; 10 bases are shared with TRBD2. V dropped 4 bases and J dropped 2; count of bases not matched to a gene: 6. CDR1 and CDR2 from the germline V gene are SGHTA and FQGTGA. This CDR3 is built from 16 residues. The DNA of the CDR3 is TGTGCCAGCAGCTCCGTAGCGGGGGGAATCACAGATACGCAGTATTTT. It yields the protein CASSSVAGGITDTQYF. Complete variable domain (other parts from reference TRBV7-3 and TRBJ2-3): GAGVSQTPSNKVTEKGKYVELRCDPISGHTALYWYRQSLGQGPEFLIYFQGTGAADDSGLPNDRFFAVRPEGSVSTLKIQRTERGDSAVYLCASSSVAGGITDTQYFGPGTRLTVL.

The chain links TRBV5-1 to TRBJ1-1; no definite D call. The ends were cut back, 0 bases at V and 1 base at J, with 4 bases in the middle. The length of the CDR3 is 13 residues. Germline V lookup: CDR1 SGHRS, CDR2 YFSETQ. The CDR3 reads CASSLERNTEAFF. CDR3 nucleotide sequence: TGCGCCAGCAGCTTGGAGAGGAACACTGAAGCTTTCTTT.